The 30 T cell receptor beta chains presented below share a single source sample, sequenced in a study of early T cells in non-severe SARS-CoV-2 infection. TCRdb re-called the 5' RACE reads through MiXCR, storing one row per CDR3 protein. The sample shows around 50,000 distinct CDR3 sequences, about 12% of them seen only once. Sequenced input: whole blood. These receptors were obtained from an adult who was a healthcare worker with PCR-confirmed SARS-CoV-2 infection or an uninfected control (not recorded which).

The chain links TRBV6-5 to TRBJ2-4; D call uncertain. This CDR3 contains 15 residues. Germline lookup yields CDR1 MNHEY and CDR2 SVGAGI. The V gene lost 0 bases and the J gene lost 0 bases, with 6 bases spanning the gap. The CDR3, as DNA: TGTGCCAGCAGTTACTCCGTGTCAGCCAAAAACATTCAGTACTTC. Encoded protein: CASSYSVSAKNIQYF.

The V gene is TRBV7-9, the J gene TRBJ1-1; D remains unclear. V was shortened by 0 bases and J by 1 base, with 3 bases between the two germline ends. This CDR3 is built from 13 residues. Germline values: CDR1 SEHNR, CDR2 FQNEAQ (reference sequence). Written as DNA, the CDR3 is TGTGCCAGCAGCTTAGCGACGAACACTGAAGCTTTCTTT. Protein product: CASSLATNTEAFF.

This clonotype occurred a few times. CDR3 amino acids: CASSVDRNSGNTIYF. The DNA for the CDR3 is TGTGCCAGCAGCGTAGACCGGAACTCTGGAAACACCATATATTTT. The J gene is TRBJ1-3, the V gene TRBV9; D not certain. Per germline, CDR1 SGDLS and CDR2 YYNGEE. There are 15 residues in the CDR3. V was shortened by 0 bases and J by 0 bases, with 7 bases between the two germline ends.

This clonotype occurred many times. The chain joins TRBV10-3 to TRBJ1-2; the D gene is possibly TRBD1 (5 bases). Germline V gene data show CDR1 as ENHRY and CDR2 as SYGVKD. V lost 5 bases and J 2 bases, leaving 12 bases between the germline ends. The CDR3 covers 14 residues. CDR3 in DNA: TGTGCCATCAGTTATCAGGGATCCAACTATGGCTACACCTTC. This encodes CAISYQGSNYGYTF.

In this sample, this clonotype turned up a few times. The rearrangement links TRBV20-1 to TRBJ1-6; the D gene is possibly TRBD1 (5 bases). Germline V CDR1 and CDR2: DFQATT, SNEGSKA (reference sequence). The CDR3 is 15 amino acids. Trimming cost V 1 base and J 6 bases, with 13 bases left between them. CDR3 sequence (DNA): TGCAGTGCTAGAGTCCTGGGGCAGCGTAATTCACCCCTCCACTTT. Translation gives CSARVLGQRNSPLHF.

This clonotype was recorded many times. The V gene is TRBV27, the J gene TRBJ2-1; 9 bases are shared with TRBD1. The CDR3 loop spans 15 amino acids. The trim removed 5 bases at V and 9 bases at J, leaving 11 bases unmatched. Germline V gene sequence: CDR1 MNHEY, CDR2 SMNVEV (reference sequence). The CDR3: CASSRLGTGYLEQFF. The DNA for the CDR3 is TGTGCCAGCAGTAGGTTGGGGACAGGGTACCTTGAGCAGTTCTTC.

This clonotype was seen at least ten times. CDR3 nucleotides: TGTGCCTGGAGTGTACTGGGCACTGAAGCTTTCTTT. Amino acid sequence: CAWSVLGTEAFF. The V call is TRBV30, the J call TRBJ1-1; D remains ambiguous. The CDR3 length is 12 residues. In germline, CDR1 is GTSNPN, CDR2 SVGIG (reference sequence). Trimming shortened V by 0 bases and J by 4 bases, and 6 bases separated the two germline ends.

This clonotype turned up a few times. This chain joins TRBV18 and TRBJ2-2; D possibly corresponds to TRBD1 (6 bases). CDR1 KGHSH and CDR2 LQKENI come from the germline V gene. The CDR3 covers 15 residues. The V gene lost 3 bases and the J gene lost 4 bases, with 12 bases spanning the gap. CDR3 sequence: CASSPQGPSTGELFF. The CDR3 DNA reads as TGTGCCAGCTCACCCCAGGGGCCGAGCACCGGGGAGCTGTTTTTT. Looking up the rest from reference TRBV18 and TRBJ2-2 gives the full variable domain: NAGVMQNPRHLVRRRGQEARLRCSPMKGHSHVYWYRQLPEEGLKFMVYLQKENIIDESGMPKERFSAEFPKEGPSILRIQQVVRGDSAAYFCASSPQGPSTGELFFGEGSRLTVL.

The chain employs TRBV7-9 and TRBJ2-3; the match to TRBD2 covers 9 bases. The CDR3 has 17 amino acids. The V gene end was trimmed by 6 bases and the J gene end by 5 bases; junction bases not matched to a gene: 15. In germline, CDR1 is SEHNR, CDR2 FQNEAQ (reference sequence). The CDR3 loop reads CASSPGVGGRAEDTQYF. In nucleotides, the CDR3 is TGTGCCAGCAGTCCCGGCGTAGGCGGGAGGGCGGAAGATACGCAGTATTTT.

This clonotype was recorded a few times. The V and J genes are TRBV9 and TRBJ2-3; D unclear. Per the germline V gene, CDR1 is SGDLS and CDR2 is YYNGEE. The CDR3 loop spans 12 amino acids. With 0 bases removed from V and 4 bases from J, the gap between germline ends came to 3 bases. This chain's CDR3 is CASSVGSDTQYF. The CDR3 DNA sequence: TGTGCCAGCAGCGTAGGATCAGATACGCAGTATTTT.

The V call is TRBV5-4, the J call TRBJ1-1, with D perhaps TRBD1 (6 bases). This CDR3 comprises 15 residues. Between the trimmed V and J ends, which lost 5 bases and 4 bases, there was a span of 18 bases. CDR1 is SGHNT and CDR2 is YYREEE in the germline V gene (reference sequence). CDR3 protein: CASRPGGALATEAFF. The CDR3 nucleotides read TGTGCCAGCAGGCCGGGGGGCGCTCTGGCCACTGAAGCTTTCTTT.

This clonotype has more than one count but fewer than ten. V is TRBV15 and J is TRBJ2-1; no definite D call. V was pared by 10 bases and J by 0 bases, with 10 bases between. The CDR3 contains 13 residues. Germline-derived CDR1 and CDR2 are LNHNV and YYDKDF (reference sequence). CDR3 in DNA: TGTGCCATTGCAGCGAGCTCCTACAATGAGCAGTTCTTC. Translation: CAIAASSYNEQFF.

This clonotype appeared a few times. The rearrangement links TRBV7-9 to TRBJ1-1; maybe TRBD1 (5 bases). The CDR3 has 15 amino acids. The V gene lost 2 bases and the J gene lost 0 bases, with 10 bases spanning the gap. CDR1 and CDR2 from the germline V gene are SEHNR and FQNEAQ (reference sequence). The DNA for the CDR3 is TGTGCCAGCAGCTTAAGCGGGGCGGTGAACACTGAAGCTTTCTTT. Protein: CASSLSGAVNTEAFF.

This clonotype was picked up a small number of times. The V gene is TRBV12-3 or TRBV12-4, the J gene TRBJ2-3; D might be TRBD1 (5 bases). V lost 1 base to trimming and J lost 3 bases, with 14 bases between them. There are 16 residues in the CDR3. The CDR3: CASSLERHRQTDTQYF. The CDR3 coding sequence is TGTGCCAGCAGTTTAGAGCGTCACCGACAGACAGATACGCAGTATTTT.

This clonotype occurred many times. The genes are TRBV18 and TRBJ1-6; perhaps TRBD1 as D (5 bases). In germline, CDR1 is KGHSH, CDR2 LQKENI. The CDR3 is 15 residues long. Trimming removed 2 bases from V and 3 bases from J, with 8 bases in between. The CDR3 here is CASSPGQGYNSPLHF. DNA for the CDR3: TGTGCCAGCTCACCAGGCCAGGGCTATAATTCACCCCTCCACTTT.

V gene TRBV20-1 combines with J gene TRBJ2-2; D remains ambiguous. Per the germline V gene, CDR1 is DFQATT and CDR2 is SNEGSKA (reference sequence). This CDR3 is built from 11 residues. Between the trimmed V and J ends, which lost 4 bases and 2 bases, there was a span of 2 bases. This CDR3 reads CSAINTGELFF. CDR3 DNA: TGCAGTGCTATTAACACCGGGGAGCTGTTTTTT.

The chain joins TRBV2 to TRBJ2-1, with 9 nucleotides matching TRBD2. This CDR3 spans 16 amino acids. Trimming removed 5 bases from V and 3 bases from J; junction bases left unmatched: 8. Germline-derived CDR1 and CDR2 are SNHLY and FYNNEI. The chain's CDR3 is CASSYMLAGLYNEQFF. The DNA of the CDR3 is TGTGCCAGCAGTTACATGCTAGCGGGGCTCTACAATGAGCAGTTCTTC.

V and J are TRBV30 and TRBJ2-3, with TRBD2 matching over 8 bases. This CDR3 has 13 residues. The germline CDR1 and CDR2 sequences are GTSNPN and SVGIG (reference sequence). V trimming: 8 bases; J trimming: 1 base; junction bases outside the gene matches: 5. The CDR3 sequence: CAALAGRTDTQYF. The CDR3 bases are TGTGCCGCATTAGCGGGACGCACAGATACGCAGTATTTT. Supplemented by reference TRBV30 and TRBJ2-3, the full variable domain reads SQTIHQWPATLVQPVGSPLSLECTVEGTSNPNLYWYRQAAGRGLQLLFYSVGIGQISSEVPQNLSASRPQDRQFILSSKKLLLSDSGFYLCAALAGRTDTQYFGPGTRLTVL.

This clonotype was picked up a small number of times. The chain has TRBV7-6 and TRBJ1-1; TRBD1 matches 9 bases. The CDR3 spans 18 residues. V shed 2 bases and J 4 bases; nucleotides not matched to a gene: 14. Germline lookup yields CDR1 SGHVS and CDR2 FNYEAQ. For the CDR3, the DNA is TGTGCCAGCAGCTTAATAGCCGGACAGGGGAGGGCAGCCACTGAAGCTTTCTTT. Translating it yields CASSLIAGQGRAATEAFF. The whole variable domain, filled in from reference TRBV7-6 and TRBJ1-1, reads GAGVSQSPRYKVTKRGQDVALRCDPISGHVSLYWYRQALGQGPEFLTYFNYEAQQDKSGLPNDRFSAERPEGSISTLTIQRTEQRDSAMYRCASSLIAGQGRAATEAFFGQGTRLTVV.

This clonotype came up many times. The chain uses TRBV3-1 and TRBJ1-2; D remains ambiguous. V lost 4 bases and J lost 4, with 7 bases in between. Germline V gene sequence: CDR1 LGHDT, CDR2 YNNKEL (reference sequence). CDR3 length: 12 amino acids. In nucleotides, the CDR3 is TGTGCCAGCAGCCTGGAGTTCTATGGCTACACCTTC. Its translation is CASSLEFYGYTF.

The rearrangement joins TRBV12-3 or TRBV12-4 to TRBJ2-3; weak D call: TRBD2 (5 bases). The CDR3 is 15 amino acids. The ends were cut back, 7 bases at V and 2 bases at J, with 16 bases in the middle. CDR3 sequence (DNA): TGTGCCAGCACCCCCGCGGGCCTTTTCACAGATACGCAGTATTTT. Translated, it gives CASTPAGLFTDTQYF.

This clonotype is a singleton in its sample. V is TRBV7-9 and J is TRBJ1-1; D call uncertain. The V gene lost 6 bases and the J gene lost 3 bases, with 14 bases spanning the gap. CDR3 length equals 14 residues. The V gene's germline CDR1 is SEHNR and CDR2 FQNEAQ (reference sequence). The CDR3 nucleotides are TGTGCCAGCAGTCAACCTGGGGAATACACTGAAGCTTTCTTT. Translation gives CASSQPGEYTEAFF.

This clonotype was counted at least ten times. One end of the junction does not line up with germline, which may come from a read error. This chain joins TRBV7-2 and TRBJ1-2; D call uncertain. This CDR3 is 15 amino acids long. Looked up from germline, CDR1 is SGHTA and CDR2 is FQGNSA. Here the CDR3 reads CASTLGPGSSYGYTF. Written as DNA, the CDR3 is TGTGCCAGCACCTTAGGCCCCGGTTCCAGCTATGGCTACACCTTC.

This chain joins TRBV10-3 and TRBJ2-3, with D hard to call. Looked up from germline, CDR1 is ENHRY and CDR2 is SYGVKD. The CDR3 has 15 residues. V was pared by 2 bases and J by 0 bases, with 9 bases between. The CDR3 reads CAISENGRSTDTQYF. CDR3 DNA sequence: TGTGCCATCAGTGAGAACGGACGGAGCACAGATACGCAGTATTTT.

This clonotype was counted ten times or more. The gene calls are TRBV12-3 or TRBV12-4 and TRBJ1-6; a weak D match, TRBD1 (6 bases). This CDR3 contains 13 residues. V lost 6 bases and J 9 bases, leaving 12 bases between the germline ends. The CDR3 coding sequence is TGTGCCAGCAGCCCAAACAGGGCTTCACCCCTCCACTTT. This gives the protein CASSPNRASPLHF.

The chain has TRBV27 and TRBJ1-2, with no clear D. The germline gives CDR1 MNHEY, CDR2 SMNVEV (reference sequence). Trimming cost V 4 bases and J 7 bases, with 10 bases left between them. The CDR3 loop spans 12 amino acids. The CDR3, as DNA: TGTGCCAGCAGTTCCCTTATTTCTGGCTACACCTTC. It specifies CASSSLISGYTF.

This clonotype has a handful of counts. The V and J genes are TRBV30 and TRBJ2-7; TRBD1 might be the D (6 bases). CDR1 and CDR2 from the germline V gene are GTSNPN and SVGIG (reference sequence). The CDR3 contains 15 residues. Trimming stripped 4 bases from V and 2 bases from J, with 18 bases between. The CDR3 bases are TGTGCCTGGACCTTAGGGGGTAGCCAGGCCTACGAGCAGTACTTC. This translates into CAWTLGGSQAYEQYF.

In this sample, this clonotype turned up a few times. The CDR3 sequence: CASSPPQGSGSTEAFF. For the CDR3, the DNA is TGTGCCAGCTCACCACCGCAGGGCAGTGGTAGCACTGAAGCTTTCTTT. V gene TRBV18 combines with J gene TRBJ1-1; TRBD1 might be the D (5 bases). V dropped 0 bases and J dropped 4 bases, with 15 bases sitting between them. The CDR3 totals 16 residues. The germline V gene has CDR1 KGHSH and CDR2 LQKENI.

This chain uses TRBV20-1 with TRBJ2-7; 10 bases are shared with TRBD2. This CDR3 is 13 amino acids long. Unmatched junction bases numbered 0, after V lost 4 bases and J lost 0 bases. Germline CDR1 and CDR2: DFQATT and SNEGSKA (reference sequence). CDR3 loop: CSATSGSSYEQYF. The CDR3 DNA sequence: TGCAGTGCTACTAGCGGGAGCTCCTACGAGCAGTACTTC.

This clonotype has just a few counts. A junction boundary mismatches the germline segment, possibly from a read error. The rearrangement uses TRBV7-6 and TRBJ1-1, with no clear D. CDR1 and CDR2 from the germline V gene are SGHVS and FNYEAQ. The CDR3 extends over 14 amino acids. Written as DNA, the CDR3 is TGTGCCAGCAGCATAGCCAGTTTGAACACTGAAGCTTTCTTT. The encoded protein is CASSIASLNTEAFF.